One sample yielded the 27 T cell receptor beta chains listed below, sequenced in a study of OX40 agonist ivuxolimab in advanced cancers. The library was produced with the immunoSEQ multiplex PCR assay. Sourced from immuneACCESS, this table was stored by TCRdb with only in-frame sequences that have V and J called. A share of the clones is absent; for the studies checked, an unresolved V gene accounts for under half, and the remainder has no known explanation. The sample table holds about 54,000 clones, of which 75% to 95% were seen once. The leading ten clones occupy 7.5% to 9.5% of the sample. The sequenced sample was CD4+ or CD8+ T cells sorted from blood, obtained in a trial of the OX40 agonist ivuxolimab. The receptors were gathered from an adult with an advanced solid tumor such as melanoma, head and neck, liver or kidney cancer.

The rearrangement joins TRBV9 to TRBJ2-1, with D possibly being TRBD1 (7 bases). V lost 3 bases, J lost 9 bases, and 22 bases lay in between. CDR1 SGDLS and CDR2 YYNGEE come from the germline V gene. This CDR3 has 16 residues. CDR3 nucleotides: TGTGCCAGCAGCGCCCAGGGGGGTCCCAGAACAATTGAGCAGTTCTTC. Its translation: CASSAQGGPRTIEQFF.

V and J are TRBV7-9 and TRBJ2-7; D call uncertain. The CDR3 runs 14 residues. Germline CDR1 is SEHNR and CDR2 is FQNEAQ (reference sequence). The germline V and J ends were trimmed by 5 bases and 2 bases, with 13 bases remaining between them. In DNA, the CDR3 is TGTGCCAGCAGCGCTCTAAGCCAGGCCTACGAGCAGTACTTC. Encoded protein: CASSALSQAYEQYF.

As concerns this clone: The junction differs from germline at one of its ends, possibly a read error. The rearrangement links TRBV28 to TRBJ1-4; D unclear. The CDR3 spans 11 residues. Germline V gene sequence: CDR1 MDHEN, CDR2 SYDVKM. CDR3 coding DNA: TGTGCCACCAGTCTTAGTGAAAAACTGTTTTTT. Its translation is CATSLSEKLFF.

V usage is TRBV19 and J usage is TRBJ2-1; D unresolved. Germline CDR1 LNHDA, CDR2 SQIVND (reference sequence). Trimming shortened V by 3 bases and J by 6 bases, and 9 bases separated the two germline ends. The CDR3 contains 13 residues. The CDR3 DNA is TGTGCCAGTAGTATTGGTCACCCCAATGAGCAGTTCTTC. Protein product: CASSIGHPNEQFF.

The rearrangement uses TRBV14 and TRBJ1-1, with unresolved D. Deletions cut 4 bases from V and 4 bases from J, with 10 bases between. CDR1 and CDR2 (germline): SGHDN, FVKESK. This CDR3 has 13 residues. The CDR3 sequence is CASSLGMSTEAFF. CDR3 nucleotides: TGTGCCAGCAGCCTAGGTATGAGCACTGAAGCTTTCTTT.

The rearrangement joins TRBV5-6 to TRBJ1-2; D not certain. The CDR3 is made up of 12 amino acids. Germline V gene data show CDR1 as SGHDT and CDR2 as YYEEEE. Trimming cost V 3 bases and J 4 bases, with 7 bases left between them. The DNA of the CDR3 is TGTGCCAGCAGCTCTGACGGCTATGGCTACACCTTC. Translating it yields CASSSDGYGYTF. The complete variable domain, with remaining parts taken from reference TRBV5-6 and TRBJ1-2, reads DAGVTQSPTHLIKTRGQQVTLRCSPKSGHDTVSWYQQALGQGPQFIFQYYEEEERQRGNFPDRFSGHQFPNYSSELNVNALLLGDSALYLCASSSDGYGYTFGSGTRLTVV.

This chain connects TRBV27 to TRBJ2-1, with D uncertain. Per germline, CDR1 MNHEY and CDR2 SMNVEV (reference sequence). V was clipped by 2 bases and J by 0 bases, with 5 bases between them. The CDR3 extends over 14 amino acids. Here the CDR3 DNA reads TGTGCCAGCAGTTTAGCCAGCTCCTACAATGAGCAGTTCTTC. Its protein product is CASSLASSYNEQFF.

The genes are TRBV9 and TRBJ2-7; 7 nucleotides line up with TRBD1. CDR3 length: 14 residues. The germline V gene has CDR1 SGDLS and CDR2 YYNGEE. V gave up 4 bases and J gave up 2 bases; unmatched junction bases: 6. This CDR3 reads CASSPLDRAYEQYF. The CDR3 DNA reads TGTGCCAGCAGCCCACTAGACAGGGCCTACGAGCAGTACTTC.

The genes are TRBV4-2 and TRBJ2-5; 9 bases are shared with TRBD2. CDR1 and CDR2 from the germline V gene are LGHNA and YNFKEQ. The junction had 12 bases not matched to a gene; V was cut back by 6 bases and J by 4 bases. CDR3 length: 16 residues. The CDR3 loop is CASRHTGTSISETQYF. CDR3 nucleotide sequence: TGTGCCAGCAGGCATACCGGGACTAGCATTTCAGAGACCCAGTACTTC.

The genes are TRBV9 and TRBJ2-7, with a tentative D call TRBD2 (5 bases). This CDR3 has 13 residues. V was trimmed by 5 bases and J by 5 bases, leaving 14 bases between them. Germline V gene data show CDR1 as SGDLS and CDR2 as YYNGEE. The CDR3, as DNA: TGTGCCAGCAGTCAAGCCCCGGAGGACGAGCAGTACTTC. It is translated as CASSQAPEDEQYF.

The rearrangement uses TRBV19 and TRBJ2-1; perhaps TRBD2 as D (5 bases). Germline V gives CDR1 LNHDA, CDR2 SQIVND (reference sequence). The CDR3 has 14 amino acids. The V and J ends lost 9 bases and 3 bases respectively, with 15 bases between them. The CDR3 spells CASSRTGSYNEQFF. The CDR3 DNA follows: TGTGCCAGCTCCAGAACGGGGAGCTACAATGAGCAGTTCTTC.

The chain uses TRBV6-6 and TRBJ2-7; 11 positions agree with TRBD1. The trim removed 6 bases at V and 2 bases at J, leaving 3 bases unmatched. Germline CDR1 reads MNHNY; CDR2 reads SVGAGI (reference sequence). This CDR3 is 14 amino acids long. CDR3 amino acids: CASSGQGAAYEQYF. The CDR3 bases are TGTGCCAGCAGCGGACAGGGGGCTGCCTACGAGCAGTACTTC.

The chain links TRBV11-1 to TRBJ1-2, with D hard to call. V was shortened by 3 bases and J by 6 bases, with 14 bases between the two germline ends. CDR3 length: 14 residues. In germline, CDR1 is SGHAT, CDR2 FQDESV (reference sequence). The DNA for the CDR3 is TGTGCCAGCAGCTTTCGAATGGACCCGGATGGCTACACCTTC. Encoded protein: CASSFRMDPDGYTF.

The chain uses TRBV27 and TRBJ1-1; D not resolved. There are 15 residues in the CDR3. V lost 7 bases and J lost 3, with 18 bases in between. Germline CDR1 is MNHEY and CDR2 is SMNVEV (reference sequence). CDR3 nucleotide sequence: TGTGCCAGCACCAGCGCACCCGTTGGGTACACTGAAGCTTTCTTT. Translation: CASTSAPVGYTEAFF.

This clone was observed once. This sequence joins TRBV7-2 and TRBJ2-5, with 9 bases aligning to TRBD2. V trimming: 5 bases; J trimming: 3 bases; junction bases outside the gene matches: 7. This CDR3 comprises 15 residues. The V gene's germline CDR1 is SGHTA and CDR2 FQGNSA. The CDR3 region has the DNA TGTGCCAGCAGCCTAATAGCGGGAGAAGAAGAGACCCAGTACTTC. Its protein is CASSLIAGEEETQYF.

The CDR3 protein is CASSHEGETEAFF. The CDR3 DNA sequence: TGCGCCAGCAGCCACGAAGGGGAAACTGAAGCTTTCTTT. The J gene is TRBJ1-1, the V gene TRBV4-3, with D perhaps matching TRBD1 (5 bases). V shed 3 bases and J shed 5 bases, with 10 bases lying between them. Germline assignment: CDR1 LGHNA and CDR2 YSLEER. The CDR3 contains 13 residues.

This chain links TRBV18 with TRBJ2-7; D uncertain. Trimming stripped 1 base from V and 1 base from J, with 5 bases between. CDR3 length: 13 residues. Germline V gene data show CDR1 as KGHSH and CDR2 as LQKENI. The CDR3, as DNA: TGTGCCAGCTCACCACGTAGTTCCTACGAGCAGTACTTC. It translates to CASSPRSSYEQYF.

This clone was observed a single time. This CDR3 reads CASSSLGSGSYNEQFF. In DNA form, the CDR3 reads TGTGCCAGCAGTTCCTTGGGCAGCGGGTCCTACAATGAGCAGTTCTTC. V is TRBV28 and J is TRBJ2-1; TRBD2 is a possible D gene (6 bases). The CDR3 loop spans 16 amino acids. Trimming stripped 4 bases from V and 1 base from J, with 14 bases between. Germline V gene data show CDR1 as MDHEN and CDR2 as SYDVKM. The full variable domain, with the rest looked up from reference TRBV28 and TRBJ2-1, is DVKVTQSSRYLVKRTGEKVFLECVQDMDHENMFWYRQDPGLGLRLIYFSYDVKMKEKGDIPEGYSVSREKKERFSLILESASTNQTSMYLCASSSLGSGSYNEQFFGPGTRLTVL.

The chain combines TRBV19 with TRBJ1-5; possibly TRBD1 for D (5 bases). The germline V gene encodes CDR1 LNHDA and CDR2 SQIVND (reference sequence). The V end was cut by 5 bases, the J end by 1 base, with 15 bases between. This CDR3 spans 16 amino acids. The CDR3 loop is CASSSMGWGSNQPQHF. CDR3 sequence (DNA): TGTGCCAGTAGTTCAATGGGCTGGGGGAGCAATCAGCCCCAGCATTTT.

CDR3 sequence (DNA): TGCGCCAGCAGCCAGACGGGGGTTTGGGATGAAAAACTGTTTTTT. Its protein product is CASSQTGVWDEKLFF. The V and J genes are TRBV4-3 and TRBJ1-4; TRBD1 is a possible D gene (5 bases). The CDR3 has 15 residues. CDR1 is LGHNA and CDR2 is YSLEER in the germline V gene. The ends were cut back, 3 bases at V and 6 bases at J, with 14 bases in the middle.

The J gene is TRBJ2-1, the V gene TRBV2; tentatively, D is TRBD1 or TRBD2 (5 bases each). The germline V and J ends were trimmed by 8 bases and 3 bases, with 17 bases remaining between them. The CDR3 has 15 amino acids. CDR1 and CDR2 from the germline V gene are SNHLY and FYNNEI. CDR3 in DNA: TGTGCCAGCTCCCCCCTGGCAGGGAGCTACAATGAGCAGTTCTTC. Encoded protein: CASSPLAGSYNEQFF.

This chain joins TRBV7-9 and TRBJ2-7; 7 nucleotides line up with TRBD1. The CDR3 is 15 residues long. V shed 6 bases, J shed 6 bases, and the junction held 14 bases outside the gene matches. Germline CDR1 reads SEHNR; CDR2 reads FQNEAQ (reference sequence). CDR3 coding DNA: TGTGCCAGCAGGGCTATCCCAGACAGGGAAGGCGAGCAGTACTTC. It codes for CASRAIPDREGEQYF.

CDR3 residues: CASSPSGGPYNEQFF. CDR3 in DNA: TGTGCCAGCAGCCCTAGCGGGGGCCCCTACAATGAGCAGTTCTTC. The chain carries TRBV7-9 and TRBJ2-1; 10 bases agree with TRBD2. V lost 5 bases, J lost 2 bases, and 3 bases stayed unmatched. CDR3 length equals 15 residues. In germline, CDR1 is SEHNR, CDR2 FQNEAQ (reference sequence).

The V and J genes are TRBV27 and TRBJ2-1; no clear D. V was trimmed by 2 bases and J by 0 bases, leaving 11 bases between them. Germline V gene lookup returns CDR1 MNHEY and CDR2 SMNVEV (reference sequence). This CDR3 spans 16 amino acids. CDR3 sequence reads: CASSLVDPSSYNEQFF. The CDR3 coding sequence is TGTGCCAGCAGTTTAGTCGATCCTAGCTCCTACAATGAGCAGTTCTTC.

The chain links TRBV7-9 to TRBJ1-2, with D possibly being TRBD1 (5 bases). Per germline, CDR1 SEHNR and CDR2 FQNEAQ (reference sequence). The germline V and J ends were trimmed by 4 bases and 5 bases, with 8 bases remaining between them. This CDR3 is built from 12 residues. The CDR3, as DNA: TGTGCCAGCAGCTCGGGGGGTTATGGCTACACCTTC. As protein: CASSSGGYGYTF. Variable domain in full (rest from reference TRBV7-9 and TRBJ1-2): DTGVSQNPRHKITKRGQNVTFRCDPISEHNRLYWYRQTLGQGPEFLTYFQNEAQLEKSRLLSDRFSAERPKGSFSTLEIQRTEQGDSAMYLCASSSGGYGYTFGSGTRLTVV.

The rearrangement links TRBV15 to TRBJ2-7, with D maybe TRBD1 (6 bases). The CDR3 runs 14 residues. V dropped 6 bases and J dropped 4 bases, with 16 bases sitting between them. Germline V gene sequence: CDR1 LNHNV, CDR2 YYDKDF (reference sequence). CDR3 amino acids: CATSSSGQSYEQYF. The CDR3, as DNA: TGTGCCACCAGTTCTTCCGGACAGTCTTACGAGCAGTACTTC.

This chain uses TRBV5-8 with TRBJ2-1, with 7 bases matching TRBD1. The CDR3 runs to 15 residues. Unmatched junction bases numbered 7, after V lost 4 bases and J lost 3 bases. Germline V gene sequence: CDR1 SGHTS, CDR2 YDEGEE. The CDR3 DNA reads as TGTGCCAGCAGCGCCCGGGACAGCTTCTACAATGAGCAGTTCTTC. Translation: CASSARDSFYNEQFF.